This TCR beta chain came from a study of vaccination and CD4 T cells after COVID-19. Oncomine TCR Beta short-read sequencing was applied to DNA from cultured CD4+ T cells. MiXCR, run by TCRdb on the PCR reads, gives a single entry per CDR3 protein. The sample holds some 15,000 distinct CDR3 sequences, 30% to 35% seen once. This clonotype was seen a few times. Antigen specificity is unknown. The germline V gene encodes CDR1 MNHNS and CDR2 SASEGT. The CDR3 runs to 12 residues. V lost 7 bases, J lost 0 bases, and 4 bases lay in between. Treatment: roughly ten-day PBMC culture with coronavirus spike peptide pools or control peptides (ViraFEST assay). Negative selection yielded CD4+ T cells from day-10 cultures.

The sample was cultured CD4+ T cells from blood. The chain recombines TRBV6-1 with TRBJ1-3; unclear D gene. The receptor was derived from a human donor with COVID-19. CDR3 sequence reads: CASTISGNTIYF. Here the CDR3 DNA reads TGTGCCAGCACCATCTCTGGAAACACCATATATTTT.